Shown below are 13 T cell receptor beta chains from a single sample sequenced in a study of regulatory T cells in long-lasting Graves disease. According to the study, TCR beta libraries were built with iRepertoire HTBI primers and CDR3-region Arm-PCR. From the multiplex PCR reads, TCRdb called clonotypes with MiXCR, one entry per CDR3 protein. Of about 400,000 distinct CDR3 sequences in the sample, roughly 17% were seen once. Indicated time point: newly diagnosed GD, antithyroid drugs for less than 3 months. PBMC-derived RNA was used for the TCR library. The same data also contributed to another study, on T cells in Graves' hyperthyroidism and ophthalmopathy.

Sample: peripheral blood mononuclear cells (PBMCs), taken at new diagnosis, from a patient treated with antithyroid drugs. The receptors here all came from a woman between 18 and 29 years old with Graves disease.

This clonotype was found many times. This chain uses TRBV11-2 with TRBJ1-5; D remains unclear. CDR1 and CDR2 from the germline V gene are SGHAT and FQNNGV. The CDR3 covers 15 residues. Trimming removed 5 bases at V and 4 bases at J, with 15 bases between. The CDR3 DNA reads TGTGCCAGCAGCCCGACGGGAGAGTGGAATCAGCCCCAGCATTTT. Its translation: CASSPTGEWNQPQHF.

At least ten counts were recorded for this clonotype. One end of the junction is discordant with germline, which a read error may explain. This sequence joins TRBV12-3 or TRBV12-4 and TRBJ1-1, with D hard to call. The CDR3 totals 13 residues. Written as DNA, the CDR3 is TGTGCCGGCAGTTTTAAGGTGAGGACTGAAGCTTTCTTT. Translation gives CAGSFKVRTEAFF.

In this sample, this clonotype turned up a few times. V gene TRBV6-1 combines with J gene TRBJ2-6; TRBD1 is a possible D gene (5 bases). Germline lookup yields CDR1 MNHNS and CDR2 SASEGT. The CDR3 is 15 residues long. V was shortened by 2 bases and J by 2 bases, with 7 bases between the two germline ends. The chain's CDR3 is CASSEPRAGANVLTF. The CDR3 nucleotides read TGTGCCAGCAGTGAACCCAGGGCTGGGGCCAACGTCCTGACTTTC.

The chain is built from TRBV11-2 and TRBJ2-7, with 8 bases identical to TRBD1. The germline CDR1 and CDR2 sequences are SGHAT and FQNNGV. V trimming: 5 bases; J trimming: 5 bases; junction bases outside the gene matches: 5. The CDR3 covers 13 residues. The CDR3 is CASSTDRVHEQYF. The CDR3 bases are TGTGCCAGCAGCACGGACAGGGTCCACGAGCAGTACTTC.

This clonotype has at least ten counts. The genes are TRBV6-1 and TRBJ1-1; D is undetermined. The germline V gene encodes CDR1 MNHNS and CDR2 SASEGT. V lost 6 bases to trimming and J lost 5 bases, with 10 bases between them. The CDR3 spans 12 residues. The CDR3 region is CASRSSYTEAFF. The CDR3 DNA sequence: TGTGCCAGCAGGAGCAGTTATACTGAAGCTTTCTTT.

The rearrangement uses TRBV15 and TRBJ2-7; possibly TRBD1 for D (5 bases). The V end was cut by 1 base, the J end by 2 bases, with 15 bases between. CDR3 size: 16 residues. Germline CDR1 reads LNHNV; CDR2 reads YYDKDF (reference sequence). The CDR3 DNA reads as TGTGCCACCAGCAGAGTTCCGACAGTCGATACCTACGAGCAGTACTTC. Translation gives CATSRVPTVDTYEQYF.

In its sample, this clonotype was seen many times. V gene TRBV18 combines with J gene TRBJ1-1, with 8 bases matching TRBD1. The CDR3 runs 14 residues. The J segment lost 5 bases and the V segment lost 5 bases, leaving 7 bases of the junction unmatched. CDR1 KGHSH and CDR2 LQKENI come from the germline V gene. CDR3 loop: CASSGQGRNTEAFF. CDR3 in DNA: TGTGCCAGCTCAGGACAGGGTAGGAATACTGAAGCTTTCTTT.

This clonotype showed up many times. The chain has TRBV2 and TRBJ2-5; no reliable D call. CDR1 SNHLY and CDR2 FYNNEI come from the germline V gene. The CDR3 spans 11 residues. Trimming shortened V by 2 bases and J by 4 bases, and 2 bases separated the two germline ends. The DNA of the CDR3 is TGTGCCAGCAGTGAATCAGAGACCCAGTACTTC. Translated, it gives CASSESETQYF.

This clonotype was detected only a few times. The rearrangement links TRBV28 to TRBJ1-6, with TRBD1 identical over 7 bases. Germline-derived CDR1 and CDR2 are MDHEN and SYDVKM. V shed 5 bases, J shed 14 bases, and the junction held 9 bases outside the gene matches. The CDR3 runs to 13 residues. The DNA for the CDR3 is TGTGCCAGCAGTATGACGACAGGGAAGACCCTCCACTTT. Its protein product is CASSMTTGKTLHF.

Ten or more counts support this clonotype. The J gene is TRBJ2-1, the V gene TRBV7-8, with D hard to call. The CDR3 spans 15 residues. The germline V gene encodes CDR1 SGHVS and CDR2 FQNEAQ. V lost 2 bases and J lost 7, with 15 bases in between. DNA of the CDR3: TGTGCCAGCAGCTTACGGGCTCTTATGGTGAATGAGCAGTTCTTC. Protein product: CASSLRALMVNEQFF.

In this sample, this clonotype turned up a few times. The chain recombines TRBV20-1 with TRBJ2-1; a possible D gene is TRBD2 (6 bases). Per germline, CDR1 DFQATT and CDR2 SNEGSKA (reference sequence). The germline V and J ends were trimmed by 0 bases and 0 bases, with 9 bases remaining between them. The CDR3 runs 15 residues. The CDR3 spells CSARDPGSSYNEQFF. The CDR3 region has the DNA TGCAGTGCTAGAGACCCCGGGAGCTCCTACAATGAGCAGTTCTTC.

CDR3 bases: TGTGCCAGCAGCTACCGAACCGGGGAGCTGTTTTTT. It translates to CASSYRTGELFF. The chain couples TRBV28 to TRBJ2-2; D not certain. V was trimmed by 6 bases and J by 5 bases, leaving 7 bases between them. CDR1 is MDHEN, CDR2 SYDVKM, per germline. The CDR3 is made up of 12 amino acids.

This clonotype was recorded at least ten times. V and J are TRBV6-9 and TRBJ2-1; D is possibly TRBD2 (5 bases). Germline V CDR1 and CDR2: MNHGY, SVAAGI. CDR3 length equals 16 residues. V lost 3 bases and J 9 bases, leaving 21 bases between the germline ends. CDR3 coding DNA: TGTGCCAGCAGTTACCAAGGCGGTGGGGTCGGGGTTGAGCAGTTCTTC. Translated, it gives CASSYQGGGVGVEQFF.